This T cell receptor (beta chain) appears in the sequencing data of a study of technical replicates of blood from a handful of donors. Libraries were prepared by immunoSEQ multiplex PCR; TCRdb keeps only in-frame clonotypes and omits some of them. This repertoire shows about 93,000 clones, 95% found once; its top ten account for 0.26%. Trimming took off 5 bases at V and 3 bases at J, with 14 bases between the two ends. Germline-derived CDR1 and CDR2 are SGDLS and YYNGEE. The CDR3 consists of 15 residues. The chain combines TRBV9 with TRBJ1-4, with a weak D call TRBD1 (6 bases). Material for sequencing was T cells isolated from PBMCs. This sequence was found in a human donor in good health. Here the CDR3 DNA reads TGTGCCAGCAGTCCTTGGGGGCAGGCTAATGAAAAACTGTTTTTT. It is translated as CASSPWGQANEKLFF.